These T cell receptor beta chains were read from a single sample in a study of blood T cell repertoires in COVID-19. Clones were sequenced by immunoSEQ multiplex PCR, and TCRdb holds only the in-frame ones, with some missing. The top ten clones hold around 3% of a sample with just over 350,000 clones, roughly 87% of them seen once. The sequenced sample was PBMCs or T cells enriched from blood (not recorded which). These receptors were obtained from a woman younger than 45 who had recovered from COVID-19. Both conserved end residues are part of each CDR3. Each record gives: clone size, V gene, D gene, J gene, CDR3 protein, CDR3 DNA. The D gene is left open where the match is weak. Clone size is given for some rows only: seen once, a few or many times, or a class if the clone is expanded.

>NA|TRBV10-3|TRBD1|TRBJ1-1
CATISGGPEAFF
TGTGCCACCATTTCAGGGGGCCCTGAAGCTTTCTTT
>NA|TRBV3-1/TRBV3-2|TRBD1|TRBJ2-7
CASRPGTAPYYEQYF
TGTGCCAGCAGGCCCGGGACAGCCCCATACTACGAGCAGTACTTC
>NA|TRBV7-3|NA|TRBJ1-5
CASSPTSGEPQHF
TGTGCCAGCAGCCCTACCTCAGGGGAGCCCCAGCATTTT
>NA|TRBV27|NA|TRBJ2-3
CASSLGGTDTQYF
TGTGCCAGCAGTTTAGGGGGGACAGATACGCAGTATTTT
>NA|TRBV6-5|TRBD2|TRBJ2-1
CASSYSILAGVQFF
TGTGCCAGCAGTTACTCGATACTAGCGGGGGTGCAGTTCTTC
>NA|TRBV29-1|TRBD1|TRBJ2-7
CSVGDRLYEQYF
TGCAGCGTTGGGGACAGATTATACGAGCAGTACTTC
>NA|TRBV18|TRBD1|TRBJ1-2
CASSPGTETNYGYTF
TGTGCCAGCTCACCTGGGACAGAAACCAACTATGGCTACACCTTC
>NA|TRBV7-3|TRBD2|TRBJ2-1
CASSPSGGRNNEQFF
TGTGCCAGCAGCCCTAGCGGGGGGCGCAACAATGAGCAGTTCTTC
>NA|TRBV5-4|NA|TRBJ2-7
CASSPDKGAYEQYF
TGTGCCAGCAGCCCAGACAAAGGGGCCTACGAGCAGTACTTC
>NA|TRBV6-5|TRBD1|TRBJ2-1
CASSYVRQGWNEQFF
TGTGCCAGCAGTTACGTGCGACAGGGGTGGAATGAGCAGTTCTTC
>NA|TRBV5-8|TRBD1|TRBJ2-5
CASSVYRGGETQYF
TGTGCCAGCAGCGTGTACAGGGGCGGGGAGACCCAGTACTTC
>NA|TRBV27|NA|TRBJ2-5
CASRPGQNQETQYF
TGTGCCAGCCGCCCGGGACAAAACCAAGAGACCCAGTACTTC
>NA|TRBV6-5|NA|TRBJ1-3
CASSIHRDPGNTIYF
TGTGCCAGCAGTATCCACAGGGATCCTGGAAACACCATATATTTT
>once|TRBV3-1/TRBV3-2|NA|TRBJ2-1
CASSRSGNEQFF
TGTGCCAGCAGTAGGAGCGGGAATGAGCAGTTCTTC
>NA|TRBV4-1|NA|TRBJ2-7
CASSQVGGEQYF
TGCGCCAGCAGCCAAGTAGGAGGGGAGCAGTACTTC
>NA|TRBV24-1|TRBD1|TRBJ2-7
CATSDSGGRNEQYF
TGTGCCACCAGTGATTCAGGGGGCCGGAACGAGCAGTACTTC
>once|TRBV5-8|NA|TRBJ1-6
CASSLQGLFLHF
TGTGCCAGCAGCTTGCAGGGGTTATTCCTCCACTTT